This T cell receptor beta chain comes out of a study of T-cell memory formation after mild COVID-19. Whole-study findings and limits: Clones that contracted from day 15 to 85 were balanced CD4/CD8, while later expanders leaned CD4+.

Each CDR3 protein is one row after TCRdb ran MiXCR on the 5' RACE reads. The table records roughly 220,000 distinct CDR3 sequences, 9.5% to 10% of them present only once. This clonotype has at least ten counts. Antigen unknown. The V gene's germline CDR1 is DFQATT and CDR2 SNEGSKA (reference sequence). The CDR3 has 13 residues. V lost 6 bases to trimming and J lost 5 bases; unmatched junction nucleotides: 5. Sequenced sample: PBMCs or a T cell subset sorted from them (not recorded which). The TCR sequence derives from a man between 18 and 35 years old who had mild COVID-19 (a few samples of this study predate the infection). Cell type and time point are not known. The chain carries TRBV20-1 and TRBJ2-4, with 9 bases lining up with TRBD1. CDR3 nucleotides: TGCAGTGCCACAGGGGGCCACCAAAACATTCAGTACTTC. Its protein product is CSATGGHQNIQYF.